This note documents a single TCR beta chain sequence. Antigen: not known. The data belong to a study of cytomegalovirus exposure and HLA in healthy donors. Study in general: Later analysis reported that the approximately 120 validation repertoires shared the platform of the roughly 680 first-cohort repertoires.

The donors were part of the validation cohort, which consisted of roughly 120 subjects and was separate from the first cohort of about 720 subjects. Findings and caveats of the study: The majority of TCR sequences were rare, yet some public TCRs appeared in many donors.

Germline V gene data show CDR1 as LGHNA and CDR2 as YNFKEQ. CDR3 length: 15 residues. V was clipped by 0 bases and J by 4 bases; unmatched bases: 2. Profiling relied on immunoSEQ multiplex PCR, and the TCRdb table lists in-frame clones only, not all of them. This sample carries approximately 82,000 clones, 90% to 95% of them seen once, and the ten largest clones take approximately 0.67%. The specimen sequenced was PBMCs. The TCR was taken from a man in his late teens or twenties in good health and CMV-seronegative. This sequence joins TRBV4-2 and TRBJ2-1; 8 bases map to TRBD2. The CDR3 sequence is CASSQESGSYNEQFF. The CDR3 DNA follows: TGTGCCAGCAGCCAAGAGAGCGGGAGTTACAATGAGCAGTTCTTC.